The 5 T cell receptor beta chains below were found in one sample sequenced in a study of cytomegalovirus exposure and HLA in healthy donors. Amplification used 60 Vbeta primers and 13 Jbeta primers. Sequenced by immunoSEQ multiplex PCR; TCRdb stores in-frame clones only, minus some. Among 80,000 or so clones listed, roughly 60% were seen once. Sequencing input: PBMCs. Receptors originate from a man aged 25 to 40 in good health and CMV-seropositive.

Remarks on this clone: Mismatch with germline at one junction end may stem from a read error. The chain employs TRBV28 and TRBJ2-2; D may be TRBD2 (6 bases). The germline CDR1 and CDR2 sequences are MDHEN and SYDVKM. CDR3 size: 17 residues. CDR3 coding DNA: TGTGCCAGCAGTTTCCTACGTCGGCGGGGTGCACACCGGGGAGCTGTTTTT. This encodes CASSFLRRRGAHRGAVF. The variable domain in full, with the rest retrieved from reference TRBV28 and TRBJ2-2, is DVKVTQSSRYLVKRTGEKVFLECVQDMDHENMFWYRQDPGLGLRLIYFSYDVKMKEKGDIPEGYSVSREKKERFSLILESASTNQTSMYLCASSFLRRRGAHRGAVFGEGSRLTVL.

In DNA form, the CDR3 reads TGTGCCAGCAGCTTCGGACTAGCGGGTCTCGACAATGAGCAGTTCTTC. As protein: CASSFGLAGLDNEQFF. The V call is TRBV7-6, the J call TRBJ2-1; 11 nucleotides align to TRBD2. The germline V gene has CDR1 SGHVS and CDR2 FNYEAQ. With 3 bases clipped from V and 5 bases from J, the junction kept 6 bases outside the gene matches. CDR3 length equals 16 residues.

The V gene is TRBV5-6, the J gene TRBJ1-5, with no clear D. Germline values: CDR1 SGHDT, CDR2 YYEEEE. Trimming left V 4 bases short and J 0 bases short, with 8 bases between. CDR3 size: 14 residues. CDR3 DNA sequence: TGTGCCAGCAGCCTCCCCTATAGCAATCAGCCCCAGCATTTT. This gives the protein CASSLPYSNQPQHF.

V gene TRBV2 combines with J gene TRBJ2-3; TRBD1 aligns across 8 bases. CDR3 size: 16 residues. From germline, CDR1 is SNHLY and CDR2 FYNNEI. The V gene end was trimmed by 7 bases and the J gene end by 3 bases; junction bases not matched to a gene: 12. CDR3 nucleotide sequence: TGTGCCAGCACCCTGGGCAGGGGGCGACGGACAGATACGCAGTATTTT. It specifies CASTLGRGRRTDTQYF.

The chain uses TRBV18 and TRBJ1-2, with D unresolved. The CDR3 is 14 residues long. Trimming shortened V by 6 bases and J by 0 bases, and 11 bases separated the two germline ends. Germline CDR1 reads KGHSH; CDR2 reads LQKENI. The CDR3 here is CASSPTEANYGYTF. The DNA for the CDR3 is TGTGCCAGCTCCCCCACAGAAGCTAACTATGGCTACACCTTC.